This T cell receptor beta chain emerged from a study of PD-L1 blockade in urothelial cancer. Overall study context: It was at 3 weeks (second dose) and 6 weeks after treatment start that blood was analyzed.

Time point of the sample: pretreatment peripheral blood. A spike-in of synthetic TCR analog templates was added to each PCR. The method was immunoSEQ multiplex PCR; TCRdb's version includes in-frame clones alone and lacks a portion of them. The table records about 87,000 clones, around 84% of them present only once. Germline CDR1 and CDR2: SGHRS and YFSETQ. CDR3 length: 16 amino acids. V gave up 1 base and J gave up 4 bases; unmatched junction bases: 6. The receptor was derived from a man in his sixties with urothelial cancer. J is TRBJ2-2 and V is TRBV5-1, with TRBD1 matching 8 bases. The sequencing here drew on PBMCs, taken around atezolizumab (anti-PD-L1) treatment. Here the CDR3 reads CASSLTQGASTGELFF. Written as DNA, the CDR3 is TGCGCCAGCAGCTTGACGCAGGGGGCGAGCACCGGGGAGCTGTTTTTT.